This entry lists 19 T cell receptor beta chains sequenced from one sample in a study of control samples from healthy donors and cancer patients. Clones were read by immunoSEQ multiplex PCR, and TCRdb kept only the in-frame ones, dropping some. Of 140,000 or so clones in the sample, more than 90% are singletons; the top ten hold under 4%. Specimen: blood. These receptors all stem from a man aged 30 to 39 in good health.

This chain uses TRBV28 with TRBJ2-2, with 15 positions matching TRBD2. This CDR3 comprises 16 residues. V lost 8 bases to trimming and J lost 7 bases; unmatched junction nucleotides: 8. CDR1 and CDR2 (germline): MDHEN, SYDVKM. The CDR3 is CASARTSGGARGELFF. Written as DNA, the CDR3 is TGTGCCAGCGCCCGGACTAGCGGGGGGGCCCGCGGGGAGCTGTTTTTT.

The V and J genes are TRBV2 and TRBJ1-4; TRBD1 aligns across 11 bases. The trim removed 6 bases at V and 8 bases at J, leaving 2 bases unmatched. The CDR3 is 13 amino acids. CDR1 is SNHLY, CDR2 FYNNEI, per germline. The CDR3 protein is CASSRDRGEKLFF. In DNA, the CDR3 is TGTGCCAGCAGCCGGGACAGGGGGGAAAAACTGTTTTTT.

This sequence joins TRBV28 and TRBJ2-7; D gene unclear. Germline V gene lookup returns CDR1 MDHEN and CDR2 SYDVKM. The ends were cut back, 5 bases at V and 7 bases at J, with 12 bases in the middle. This CDR3 is 12 amino acids long. The CDR3 nucleotides are TGTGCCAGCAGTAGGGCCCTTAGGGAGCAGTACTTC. Amino acid sequence: CASSRALREQYF. The variable domain in full, completed from reference TRBV28 and TRBJ2-7, reads DVKVTQSSRYLVKRTGEKVFLECVQDMDHENMFWYRQDPGLGLRLIYFSYDVKMKEKGDIPEGYSVSREKKERFSLILESASTNQTSMYLCASSRALREQYFGPGTRLTVT.

This chain connects TRBV6-5 to TRBJ1-2; 10 bases are a match to TRBD1. The V and J ends lost 5 bases and 4 bases, in that order; junction bases with no gene match: 4. The germline gives CDR1 MNHEY, CDR2 SVGAGI. CDR3 length equals 14 residues. This CDR3 reads CASSSGTGVYGYTF. The CDR3 coding sequence is TGTGCCAGCAGTAGTGGGACAGGGGTCTATGGCTACACCTTC.

The chain joins TRBV11-2 to TRBJ1-3; 7 bases agree with TRBD1. This CDR3 region has 15 residues. Trimming at V came to 1 base and at J to 0 bases, leaving 0 bases not matched to a gene. Germline V lookup: CDR1 SGHAT, CDR2 FQNNGV. CDR3 sequence: CASSLGQGSGNTIYF. CDR3 in DNA: TGTGCCAGCAGCTTAGGACAGGGCTCTGGAAACACCATATATTTT.

The chain links TRBV28 to TRBJ1-2; possibly TRBD1 for D (6 bases). Germline V gene sequence: CDR1 MDHEN, CDR2 SYDVKM. Trimming stripped 5 bases from V and 4 bases from J, with 14 bases between. The CDR3 covers 14 residues. CDR3 sequence: CASSVTTGTYGYTF. CDR3 bases: TGTGCCAGCAGTGTAACGACAGGAACCTATGGCTACACCTTC.

The V and J genes are TRBV9 and TRBJ1-6; D remains ambiguous. CDR1 and CDR2 from the germline V gene are SGDLS and YYNGEE. V was pared by 0 bases and J by 7 bases, with 8 bases between. The CDR3 is made up of 14 amino acids. CDR3 nucleotides: TGTGCCAGCAGCGTAGCTACGACAAATTCACCCCTCCACTTT. This codes for CASSVATTNSPLHF.

The gene calls are TRBV5-4 and TRBJ2-7, with D uncertain. Germline lookup yields CDR1 SGHNT and CDR2 YYREEE (reference sequence). The CDR3 contains 13 residues. Trimming took 4 bases from V and 2 from J, leaving 10 bases between them. The CDR3 region has the DNA TGTGCCAGCAGCCCCGACCACGCCTACGAGCAGTACTTC. The encoded protein is CASSPDHAYEQYF.

This clone was recorded only once. J is TRBJ1-2 and V is TRBV3-1 (or the pseudogene TRBV3-2); unclear D gene. V was pared by 3 bases and J by 4 bases, with 15 bases between. The CDR3 spans 15 residues. Germline-derived CDR1 and CDR2 are LGHDT and YNNKEL (reference sequence). The chain's CDR3 is CASSHILGDPYGYTF. CDR3 DNA sequence: TGTGCCAGCAGCCATATCCTCGGGGATCCCTATGGCTACACCTTC.

This clone appeared once. The chain joins TRBV21-1 to TRBJ2-2. TRBV21-1 is a recognized pseudogene. The CDR3 runs to 13 residues. This CDR3 is CAIDQMNTGELFF. The CDR3 DNA reads as TGTGCCATTGACCAGATGAACACCGGGGAGCTGTTTTTT.

This clone is a singleton in its sample. This chain joins TRBV6-1 and TRBJ1-6; TRBD1 might be the D (6 bases). The CDR3 runs to 17 residues. Germline V gene lookup returns CDR1 MNHNS and CDR2 SASEGT. V shed 2 bases and J shed 1 base, with 12 bases lying between them. The CDR3 coding sequence is TGTGCCAGCAGTGAAAAGGGGGTTGGGTCCTATAATTCACCCCTCCACTTT. This sequence encodes CASSEKGVGSYNSPLHF.

V and J are TRBV7-2 and TRBJ1-3, with D possibly TRBD1 on 5 matching bases. Germline V gene lookup returns CDR1 SGHTA and CDR2 FQGNSA. V dropped 1 base and J dropped 4 bases, with 8 bases sitting between them. This CDR3 has 14 residues. CDR3 loop: CASSLEGTGNTIYF. Written as DNA, the CDR3 is TGTGCCAGCAGCTTAGAAGGGACGGGAAACACCATATATTTT.

The V call is TRBV2, the J call TRBJ1-5, with D possibly matching TRBD1 (6 bases). The V and J ends lost 6 bases and 0 bases respectively, with 12 bases between them. The CDR3 length is 15 residues. Germline V CDR1 and CDR2: SNHLY, FYNNEI. CDR3 nucleotide sequence: TGTGCCAGCAGATACAGGGAGGGTAGCAATCAGCCCCAGCATTTT. It encodes CASRYREGSNQPQHF.

This chain joins TRBV19 and TRBJ2-2, with D perhaps TRBD1 (6 bases). V lost 1 base and J 4 bases, leaving 13 bases between the germline ends. CDR3 length equals 16 residues. CDR1 and CDR2 from the germline V gene are LNHDA and SQIVND (reference sequence). CDR3 residues: CASSIGWGQGTGELFF. Here the CDR3 DNA reads TGTGCCAGTAGTATAGGGTGGGGGCAGGGCACCGGGGAGCTGTTTTTT.

The genes are TRBV5-6 and TRBJ2-3; TRBD2 matches at 11 bases. Trimming removed 6 bases from V and 5 bases from J; junction bases left unmatched: 8. The CDR3 extends over 15 amino acids. Germline CDR1 SGHDT, CDR2 YYEEEE. CDR3 loop: CASTETSGDRDTQYF. CDR3 in DNA: TGTGCCAGCACCGAGACTAGCGGGGACAGAGATACGCAGTATTTT.

The V gene is TRBV11-3, the J gene TRBJ2-1, with 7 bases that match TRBD1. This CDR3 is built from 15 residues. After removal of 0 bases from V and 5 bases from J, the junction contained 4 bases not matched to a gene. Germline lookup yields CDR1 SGHNT and CDR2 YENEEA. In DNA form, the CDR3 reads TGTGCCAGCAGCTTAGATCACAGGGGAAACAATGAGCAGTTCTTC. Protein sequence: CASSLDHRGNNEQFF.

V and J are TRBV3-1 (or the pseudogene TRBV3-2) and TRBJ1-3; the D gene is possibly TRBD1 (6 bases). V lost 4 bases, J lost 4 bases, and 14 bases lay in between. The length of the CDR3 is 15 residues. Germline V gene data show CDR1 as LGHDT and CDR2 as YNNKEL (reference sequence). CDR3 DNA sequence: TGTGCCAGCAGCCTGCTGGGGGGCGAGGGAAACACCATATATTTT. The encoded protein is CASSLLGGEGNTIYF.

The V gene is TRBV28, the J gene TRBJ2-4; no clear D. CDR1 is MDHEN, CDR2 SYDVKM, per germline. Trimming removed 3 bases at V and 0 bases at J, with 9 bases between. CDR3 size: 15 residues. CDR3: CASSFGHLAKNIQYF. In nucleotides, the CDR3 is TGTGCCAGCAGTTTTGGGCATCTAGCCAAAAACATTCAGTACTTC. Full variable domain (outside the CDR3, taken from reference TRBV28 and TRBJ2-4): DVKVTQSSRYLVKRTGEKVFLECVQDMDHENMFWYRQDPGLGLRLIYFSYDVKMKEKGDIPEGYSVSREKKERFSLILESASTNQTSMYLCASSFGHLAKNIQYFGAGTRLSVL.

The chain has TRBV3-1 (or the pseudogene TRBV3-2) and TRBJ2-7, with 9 bases aligning to TRBD1. CDR3 length equals 14 residues. Germline V gene lookup returns CDR1 LGHDT and CDR2 YNNKEL (reference sequence). Losses at the gene ends were 4 bases for V and 3 bases for J; bases not matched to a gene: 4. The CDR3 DNA sequence: TGTGCCAGCAGCCTTCGACAGGGGGACTACGAGCAGTACTTC. It translates to CASSLRQGDYEQYF.